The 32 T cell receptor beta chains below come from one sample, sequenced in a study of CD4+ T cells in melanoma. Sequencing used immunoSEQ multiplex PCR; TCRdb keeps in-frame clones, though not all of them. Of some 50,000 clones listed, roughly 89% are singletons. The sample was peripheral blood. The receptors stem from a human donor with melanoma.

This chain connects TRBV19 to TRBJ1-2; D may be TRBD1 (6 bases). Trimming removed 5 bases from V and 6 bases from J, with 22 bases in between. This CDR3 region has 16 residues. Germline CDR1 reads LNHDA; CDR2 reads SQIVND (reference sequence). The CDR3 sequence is CASSRQETASGDGYTF. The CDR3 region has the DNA TGTGCCAGTAGTCGACAGGAGACAGCATCAGGAGATGGCTACACCTTC. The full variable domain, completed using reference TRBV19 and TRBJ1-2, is DGGITQSPKYLFRKEGQNVTLSCEQNLNHDAMYWYRQDPGQGLRLIYYSQIVNDFQKGDIAEGYSVSREKKESFPLTVTSAQKNPTAFYLCASSRQETASGDGYTFGSGTRLTVV.

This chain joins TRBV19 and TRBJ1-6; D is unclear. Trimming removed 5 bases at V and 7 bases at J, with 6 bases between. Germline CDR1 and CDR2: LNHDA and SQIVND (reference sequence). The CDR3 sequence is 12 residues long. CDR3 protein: CASSPWNSPLHF. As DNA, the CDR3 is TGTGCCAGTAGTCCCTGGAATTCACCCCTCCACTTT.

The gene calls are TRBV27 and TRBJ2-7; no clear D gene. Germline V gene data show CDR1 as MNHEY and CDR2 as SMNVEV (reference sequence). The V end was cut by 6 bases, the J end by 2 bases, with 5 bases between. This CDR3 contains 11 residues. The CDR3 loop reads CASRNAYEQYF. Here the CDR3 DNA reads TGTGCCAGCAGGAACGCCTACGAGCAGTACTTC.

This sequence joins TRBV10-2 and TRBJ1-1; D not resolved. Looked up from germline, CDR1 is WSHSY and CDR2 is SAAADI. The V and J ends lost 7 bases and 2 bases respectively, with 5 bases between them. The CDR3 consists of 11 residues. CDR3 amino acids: CASTTNTEAFF. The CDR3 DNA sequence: TGCGCCAGCACCACTAACACTGAAGCTTTCTTT.

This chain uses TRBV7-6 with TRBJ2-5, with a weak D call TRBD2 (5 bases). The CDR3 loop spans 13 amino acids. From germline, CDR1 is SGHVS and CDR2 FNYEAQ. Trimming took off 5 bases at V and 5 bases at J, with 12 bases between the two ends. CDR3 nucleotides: TGTGCCAGCAGCATGACTAACTTGGAGACCCAGTACTTC. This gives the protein CASSMTNLETQYF.

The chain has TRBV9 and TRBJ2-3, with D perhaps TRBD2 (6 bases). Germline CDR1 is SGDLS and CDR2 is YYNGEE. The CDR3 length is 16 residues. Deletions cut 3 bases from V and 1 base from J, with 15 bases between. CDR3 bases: TGTGCCAGCAGCGCATCAGGGAGGATGGGCACAGATACGCAGTATTTT. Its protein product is CASSASGRMGTDTQYF.

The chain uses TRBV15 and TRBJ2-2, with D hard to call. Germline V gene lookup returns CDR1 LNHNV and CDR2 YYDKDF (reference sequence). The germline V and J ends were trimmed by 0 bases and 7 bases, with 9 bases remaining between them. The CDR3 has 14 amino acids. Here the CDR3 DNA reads TGTGCCACCAGCAGAGATCCGAGTATCGGGGAGCTGTTTTTT. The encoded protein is CATSRDPSIGELFF.

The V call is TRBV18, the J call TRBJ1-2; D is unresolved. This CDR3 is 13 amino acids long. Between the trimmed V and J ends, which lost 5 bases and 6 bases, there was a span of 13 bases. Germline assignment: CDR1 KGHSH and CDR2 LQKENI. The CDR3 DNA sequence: TGTGCCAGCTCATCAAACCCCTCAGATGGCTACACCTTC. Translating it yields CASSSNPSDGYTF.

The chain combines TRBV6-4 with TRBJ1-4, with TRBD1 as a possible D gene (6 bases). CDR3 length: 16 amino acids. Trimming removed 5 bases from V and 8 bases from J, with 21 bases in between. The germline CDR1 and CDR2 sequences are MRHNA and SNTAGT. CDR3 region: CASSYYPRTVTEKLFF. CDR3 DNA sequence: TGTGCCAGCAGTTACTACCCCCGGACAGTTACAGAAAAACTGTTTTTT.

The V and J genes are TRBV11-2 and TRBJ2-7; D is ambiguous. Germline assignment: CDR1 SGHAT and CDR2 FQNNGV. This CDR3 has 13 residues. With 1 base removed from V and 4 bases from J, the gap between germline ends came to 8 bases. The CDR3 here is CASSLGAKYEQYF. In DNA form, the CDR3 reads TGTGCCAGCAGCTTAGGGGCCAAGTACGAGCAGTACTTC. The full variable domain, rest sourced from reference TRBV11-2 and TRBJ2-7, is EAGVAQSPRYKIIEKRQSVAFWCNPISGHATLYWYQQILGQGPKLLIQFQNNGVVDDSQLPKDRFSAERLKGVDSTLKIQPAKLEDSAVYLCASSLGAKYEQYFGPGTRLTVT.

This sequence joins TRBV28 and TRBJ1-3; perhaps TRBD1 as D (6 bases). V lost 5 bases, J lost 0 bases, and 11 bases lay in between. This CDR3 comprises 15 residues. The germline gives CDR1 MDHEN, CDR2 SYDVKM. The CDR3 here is CASSTRQASGNTIYF. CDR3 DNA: TGTGCCAGCAGTACCCGACAGGCCTCTGGAAACACCATATATTTT.

Written as DNA, the CDR3 is TGTGCCAGCAGCCCTCAGGGAGGCTACACCTTC. Amino acid sequence: CASSPQGGYTF. V is TRBV13 and J is TRBJ1-2; D may be TRBD1 (5 bases). CDR1 is PRHDT, CDR2 FYEKMQ, per germline (reference sequence). The CDR3 consists of 11 residues. V lost 5 bases and J 8 bases, leaving 9 bases between the germline ends.

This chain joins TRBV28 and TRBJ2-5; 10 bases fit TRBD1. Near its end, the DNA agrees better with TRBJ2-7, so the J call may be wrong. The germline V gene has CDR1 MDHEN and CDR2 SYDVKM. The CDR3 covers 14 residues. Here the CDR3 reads CATLDRGSSYEQYF. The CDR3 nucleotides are TGTGCCACCTTGGACAGGGGGTCCTCCTACGAGCAGTACTTC.

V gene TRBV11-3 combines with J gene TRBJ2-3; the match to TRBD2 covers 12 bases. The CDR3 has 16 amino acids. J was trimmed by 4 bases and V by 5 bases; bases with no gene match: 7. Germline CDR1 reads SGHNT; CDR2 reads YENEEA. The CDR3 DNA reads TGTGCCAGCAGCATCGGTGCTAGCGGGGGGGCAGATACGCAGTATTTT. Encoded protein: CASSIGASGGADTQYF. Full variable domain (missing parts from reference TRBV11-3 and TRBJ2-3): EAGVVQSPRYKIIEKKQPVAFWCNPISGHNTLYWYLQNLGQGPELLIRYENEEAVDDSQLPKDRFSAERLKGVDSTLKIQPAELGDSAVYLCASSIGASGGADTQYFGPGTRLTVL.

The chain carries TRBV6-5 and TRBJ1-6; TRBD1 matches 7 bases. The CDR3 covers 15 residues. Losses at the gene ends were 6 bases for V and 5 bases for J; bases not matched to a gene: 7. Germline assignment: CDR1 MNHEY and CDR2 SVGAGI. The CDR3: CASRPGTENNSPLHF. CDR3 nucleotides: TGTGCCAGCAGACCCGGGACAGAAAATAATTCACCCCTCCACTTT.

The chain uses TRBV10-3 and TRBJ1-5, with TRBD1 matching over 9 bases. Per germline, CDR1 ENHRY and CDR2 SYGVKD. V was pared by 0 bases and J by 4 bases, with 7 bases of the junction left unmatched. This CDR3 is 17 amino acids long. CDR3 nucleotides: TGTGCCATCAGTGAGTCGATGGGACAGGGCAATAATCAGCCCCAGCATTTT. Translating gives CAISESMGQGNNQPQHF.

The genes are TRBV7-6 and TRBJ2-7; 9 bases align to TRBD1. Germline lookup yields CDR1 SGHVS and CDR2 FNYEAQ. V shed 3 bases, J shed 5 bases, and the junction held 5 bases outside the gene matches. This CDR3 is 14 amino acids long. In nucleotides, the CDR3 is TGTGCCAGCAGCTTCGGGACAGGGTTTAACGAGCAGTACTTC. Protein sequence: CASSFGTGFNEQYF. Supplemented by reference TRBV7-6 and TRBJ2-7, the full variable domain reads GAGVSQSPRYKVTKRGQDVALRCDPISGHVSLYWYRQALGQGPEFLTYFNYEAQQDKSGLPNDRFSAERPEGSISTLTIQRTEQRDSAMYRCASSFGTGFNEQYFGPGTRLTVT.

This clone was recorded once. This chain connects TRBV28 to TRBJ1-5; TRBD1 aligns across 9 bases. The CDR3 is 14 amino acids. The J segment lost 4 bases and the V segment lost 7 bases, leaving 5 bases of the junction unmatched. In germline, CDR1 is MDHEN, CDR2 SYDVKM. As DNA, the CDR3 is TGTGCCAGCATTAACGGACAGGGGAATCAGCCCCAGCATTTT. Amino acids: CASINGQGNQPQHF.

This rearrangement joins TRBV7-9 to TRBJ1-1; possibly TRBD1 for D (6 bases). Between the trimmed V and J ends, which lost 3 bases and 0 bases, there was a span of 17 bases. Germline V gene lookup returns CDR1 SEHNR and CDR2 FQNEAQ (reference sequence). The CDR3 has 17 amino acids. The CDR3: CASSLEGVAGMNTEAFF. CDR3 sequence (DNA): TGTGCCAGCAGCTTGGAGGGGGTCGCAGGGATGAACACTGAAGCTTTCTTT.

The chain's CDR3 is CAWKLEGAGGELFF. The DNA of the CDR3 is TGTGCCTGGAAACTTGAGGGGGCTGGCGGGGAGCTGTTTTTT. The genes are TRBV30 and TRBJ2-2, with TRBD1 identical over 7 bases. The CDR3 loop spans 14 amino acids. Per germline, CDR1 GTSNPN and CDR2 SVGIG (reference sequence). J gave up 7 bases and V 4 bases, and 9 bases lay outside the gene matches.

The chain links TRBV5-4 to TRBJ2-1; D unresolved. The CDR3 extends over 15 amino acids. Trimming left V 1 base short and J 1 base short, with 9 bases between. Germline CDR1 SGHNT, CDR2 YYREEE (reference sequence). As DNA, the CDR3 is TGTGCCAGCAGCTTGCGAAGGGTGTCCTACAATGAGCAGTTCTTC. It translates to CASSLRRVSYNEQFF. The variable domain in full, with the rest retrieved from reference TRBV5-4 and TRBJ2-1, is ETGVTQSPTHLIKTRGQQVTLRCSSQSGHNTVSWYQQALGQGPQFIFQYYREEENGRGNFPPRFSGLQFPNYSSELNVNALELDDSALYLCASSLRRVSYNEQFFGPGTRLTVL.

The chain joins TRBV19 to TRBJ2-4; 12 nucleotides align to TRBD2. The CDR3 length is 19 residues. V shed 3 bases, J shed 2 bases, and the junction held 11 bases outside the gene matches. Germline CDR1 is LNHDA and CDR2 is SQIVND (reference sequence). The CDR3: CASSIYPSGGAGPKNIQYF. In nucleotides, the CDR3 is TGTGCCAGTAGTATTTATCCTAGCGGGGGGGCCGGACCCAAAAACATTCAGTACTTC.

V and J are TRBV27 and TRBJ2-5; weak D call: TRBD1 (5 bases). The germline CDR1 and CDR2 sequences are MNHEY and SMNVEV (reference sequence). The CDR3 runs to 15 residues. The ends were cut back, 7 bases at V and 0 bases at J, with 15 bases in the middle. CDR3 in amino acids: CASTISGHHQETQYF. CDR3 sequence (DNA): TGTGCCAGCACTATTTCAGGACACCACCAAGAGACCCAGTACTTC.

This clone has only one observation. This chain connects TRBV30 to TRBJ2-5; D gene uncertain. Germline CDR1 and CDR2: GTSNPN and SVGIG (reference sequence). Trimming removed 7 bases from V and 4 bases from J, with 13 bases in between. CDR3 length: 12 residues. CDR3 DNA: TGTGCCTCTACCCCAGTCACAGAGACCCAGTACTTC. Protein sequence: CASTPVTETQYF.

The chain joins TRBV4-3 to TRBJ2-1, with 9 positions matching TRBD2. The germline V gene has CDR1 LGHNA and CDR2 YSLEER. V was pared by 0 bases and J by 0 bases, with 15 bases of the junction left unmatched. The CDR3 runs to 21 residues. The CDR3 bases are TGCGCCAGCAGCCAAGAAGGGTTTCGCGGGGGGGCAGTTAGCTCCTACAATGAGCAGTTCTTC. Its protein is CASSQEGFRGGAVSSYNEQFF.

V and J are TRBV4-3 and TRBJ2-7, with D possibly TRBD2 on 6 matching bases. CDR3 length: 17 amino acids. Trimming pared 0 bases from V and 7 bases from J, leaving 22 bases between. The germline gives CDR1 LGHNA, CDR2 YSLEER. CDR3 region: CASSQDLGSTVGGEQYF. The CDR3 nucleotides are TGCGCCAGCAGCCAAGATCTTGGATCTACCGTGGGAGGAGAGCAGTACTTC.

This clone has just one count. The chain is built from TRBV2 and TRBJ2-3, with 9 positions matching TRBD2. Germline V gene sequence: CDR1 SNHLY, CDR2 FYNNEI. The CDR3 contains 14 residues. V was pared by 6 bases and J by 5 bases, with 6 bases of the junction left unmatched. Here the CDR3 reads CASRMGLAVDTQYF. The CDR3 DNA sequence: TGTGCCAGCAGGATGGGACTAGCAGTAGATACGCAGTATTTT.

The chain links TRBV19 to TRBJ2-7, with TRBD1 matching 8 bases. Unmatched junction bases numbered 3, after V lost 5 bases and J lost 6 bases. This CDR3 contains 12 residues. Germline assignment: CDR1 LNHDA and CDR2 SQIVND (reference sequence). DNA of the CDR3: TGTGCCAGTAGTCTGACAGGGGTCGAGCAGTACTTC. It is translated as CASSLTGVEQYF.

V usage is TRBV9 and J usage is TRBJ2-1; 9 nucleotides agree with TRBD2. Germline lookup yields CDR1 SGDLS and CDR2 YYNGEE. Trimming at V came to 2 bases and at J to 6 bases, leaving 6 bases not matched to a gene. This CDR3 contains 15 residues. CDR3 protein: CASSVGGGEGNEQFF. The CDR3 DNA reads TGTGCCAGCAGCGTTGGCGGGGGGGAAGGCAATGAGCAGTTCTTC.

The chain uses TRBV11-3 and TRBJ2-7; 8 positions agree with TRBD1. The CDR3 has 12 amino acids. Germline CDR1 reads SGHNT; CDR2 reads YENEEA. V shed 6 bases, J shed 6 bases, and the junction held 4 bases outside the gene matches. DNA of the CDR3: TGTGCCAGCAGGGGGACAGGCCCCGAGCAGTACTTC. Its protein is CASRGTGPEQYF. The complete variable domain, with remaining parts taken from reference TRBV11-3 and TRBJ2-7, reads EAGVVQSPRYKIIEKKQPVAFWCNPISGHNTLYWYLQNLGQGPELLIRYENEEAVDDSQLPKDRFSAERLKGVDSTLKIQPAELGDSAVYLCASRGTGPEQYFGPGTRLTVT.

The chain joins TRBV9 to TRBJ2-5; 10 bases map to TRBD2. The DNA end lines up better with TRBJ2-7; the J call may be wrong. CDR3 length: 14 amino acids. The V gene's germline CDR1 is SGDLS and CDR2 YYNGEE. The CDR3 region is CASSAGLAVYEQYF. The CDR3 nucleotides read TGTGCCAGCAGCGCCGGACTAGCGGTTTACGAGCAGTACTTC.

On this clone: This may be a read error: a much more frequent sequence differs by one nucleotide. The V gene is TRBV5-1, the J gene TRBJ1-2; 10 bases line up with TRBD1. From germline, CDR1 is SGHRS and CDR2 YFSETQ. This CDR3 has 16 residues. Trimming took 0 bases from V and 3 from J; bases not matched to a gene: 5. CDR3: CASSLDFGTGDYGYTF. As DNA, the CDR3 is TGCGCCAGCAGCTTGGACTTTGGGACAGGGGACTATGGCTACACCTTC.